The 3 T cell receptor beta chains presented below share a single source sample, sequenced in a study of blood T cell repertoires in COVID-19. Measured with immunoSEQ multiplex PCR; TCRdb has only the in-frame clones, and not every one. The sample includes 72,000 or so clones, around 85% of them seen just once. The specimen sequenced was peripheral blood. All receptors derive from a woman of 80 years or more with active or convalescent COVID-19.

DNA of the CDR3: TGTGCCAGTAGTATAAACCCCGGAGGGACCGGGGAGCTGTTTTTT. This translates into CASSINPGGTGELFF. J is TRBJ2-2 and V is TRBV19; D may be TRBD2 (6 bases). V was cut by 2 bases and J by 5 bases, with 12 bases left in between. Germline CDR1 LNHDA, CDR2 SQIVND (reference sequence). There are 15 residues in the CDR3.

V is TRBV19 and J is TRBJ2-7; D perhaps matches TRBD1 (6 bases). V was shortened by 6 bases and J by 0 bases, with 12 bases between the two germline ends. The CDR3 extends over 14 amino acids. Germline loops: CDR1 LNHDA, CDR2 SQIVND (reference sequence). The CDR3 region has the DNA TGTGCCAGTAGAGGGACAAAAAGCTCCTACGAGCAGTACTTC. It translates to CASRGTKSSYEQYF.

This chain links TRBV9 with TRBJ1-6; D gene ambiguous. Germline V lookup: CDR1 SGDLS, CDR2 YYNGEE. The CDR3 has 14 residues. V gave up 2 bases and J gave up 5 bases, with 8 bases separating them. The CDR3: CASSVYLNNSPLHF. CDR3 nucleotides: TGTGCCAGCAGCGTGTATCTTAATAATTCACCCCTCCACTTT.